Listed here are 27 T cell receptor beta chains from one sample, sequenced in a study of shared clonotypes between healthy human individuals. TCRdb keeps only in-frame clones here, not all; method: immunoSEQ multiplex PCR. The sample includes about 2,500,000 clones, around 94% of them seen just once. Sequenced input: naive CD4+ T cells sorted from blood. Noted subset: CD45RA+ positively selected. These receptors all stem from a man aged 18 to 30 in good health.

The rearrangement links TRBV19 to TRBJ2-2, with 10 bases matching TRBD2. The germline gives CDR1 LNHDA, CDR2 SQIVND (reference sequence). V was clipped by 4 bases and J by 7 bases; unmatched bases: 6. The CDR3 length is 15 residues. CDR3: CASSNRLAGNGELFF. The CDR3 DNA reads as TGTGCCAGTAGTAACCGACTAGCGGGTAACGGGGAGCTGTTTTTT.

This clone came up once. This specimen includes other DNA sequences encoding the same CDR3. The V gene is TRBV2, the J gene TRBJ1-1; unclear D gene. V dropped 5 bases and J dropped 2 bases, with 6 bases sitting between them. Looked up from germline, CDR1 is SNHLY and CDR2 is FYNNEI. This CDR3 is built from 12 residues. CDR3 nucleotide sequence: TGTGCCAGCAGTAGGGAAAACACTGAAGCTTTCTTT. Translating gives CASSRENTEAFF.

A remark on this clone: The identical CDR3 is also encoded by other nucleotide sequences in the sample. The chain couples TRBV5-1 to TRBJ1-1, with no clear D. Germline loops: CDR1 SGHRS, CDR2 YFSETQ. The CDR3 is made up of 15 amino acids. V was pared by 0 bases and J by 0 bases, with 9 bases between. CDR3 protein: CASSLVWGMNTEAFF. For the CDR3, the DNA is TGCGCCAGCAGCTTGGTTTGGGGTATGAACACTGAAGCTTTCTTT.

This clone has only a few counts. The V gene is TRBV5-4, the J gene TRBJ2-5, with D tentatively TRBD1 (7 bases). The CDR3 consists of 15 residues. V was clipped by 6 bases and J by 5 bases, with 20 bases between them. Germline V gives CDR1 SGHNT, CDR2 YYREEE (reference sequence). CDR3 protein: CASNTRAGGLETQYF. The CDR3 bases are TGTGCCAGCAATACAAGGGCAGGGGGGTTGGAGACCCAGTACTTC.

The chain employs TRBV2 and TRBJ2-1, with D uncertain. CDR1 and CDR2 (germline): SNHLY, FYNNEI. Between the trimmed V and J ends, which lost 5 bases and 8 bases, there was a span of 7 bases. CDR3 size: 11 residues. CDR3 amino acids: CASSPRHEQFF. The CDR3 nucleotides read TGTGCCAGCAGTCCACGCCATGAGCAGTTCTTC.

The chain uses TRBV7-9 and TRBJ2-1; TRBD1 or TRBD2 may be the D gene (6 bases each). V shed 1 base and J shed 7 bases, with 8 bases lying between them. The germline CDR1 and CDR2 sequences are SEHNR and FQNEAQ (reference sequence). This CDR3 comprises 13 residues. This CDR3 is CASSLGGTNEQFF. Here the CDR3 DNA reads TGTGCCAGCAGCTTAGGCGGGACAAATGAGCAGTTCTTC.

This chain connects TRBV6-6 to TRBJ1-1, with D possibly being TRBD1 (5 bases). Trimming took 4 bases from V and 1 from J, leaving 10 bases between them. Looked up from germline, CDR1 is MNHNY and CDR2 is SVGAGI (reference sequence). The CDR3 is 14 residues long. CDR3 bases: TGTGCCAGCAGTTGGGGCAATACGAACACTGAAGCTTTCTTT. This codes for CASSWGNTNTEAFF.

This chain connects TRBV7-9 to TRBJ1-1; D gene ambiguous. Trimming removed 1 base from V and 1 base from J, with 4 bases in between. The CDR3 has 13 amino acids. The germline V gene has CDR1 SEHNR and CDR2 FQNEAQ (reference sequence). In DNA, the CDR3 is TGTGCCAGCAGCTTAGGGGAGAACACTGAAGCTTTCTTT. Encoded protein: CASSLGENTEAFF.

The chain combines TRBV4-3 with TRBJ2-5, with 11 nucleotides matching TRBD2. This CDR3 comprises 19 residues. After removal of 0 bases from V and 5 bases from J, the junction contained 14 bases not matched to a gene. Per the germline V gene, CDR1 is LGHNA and CDR2 is YSLEER. The CDR3 nucleotides read TGCGCCAGCAGCCAAGAAAGCCTAGCGGGAGGCACCCTGAGGGAGACCCAGTACTTC. Translation gives CASSQESLAGGTLRETQYF.

The V and J genes are TRBV29-1 and TRBJ2-6, with D possibly being TRBD1 or TRBD2 (5 bases each). From germline, CDR1 is SQVTM and CDR2 ANQGSEA. Trimming removed 7 bases from V and 4 bases from J, with 8 bases in between. The CDR3 loop spans 12 amino acids. CDR3 protein: CSARGGANVLTF. CDR3 nucleotides: TGCAGCGCCCGGGGCGGGGCCAACGTCCTGACTTTC.

The chain has TRBV4-2 and TRBJ2-6, with 7 nucleotides matching TRBD1. Germline assignment: CDR1 LGHNA and CDR2 YNFKEQ. The CDR3 extends over 19 amino acids. Trimming removed 0 bases from V and 1 base from J; junction bases left unmatched: 9. The CDR3 region is CASSQDSGQVLSGANVLTF. CDR3 in DNA: TGTGCCAGCAGCCAAGATTCTGGACAGGTTCTATCTGGGGCCAACGTCCTGACTTTC.

This clone showed up just once. This chain links TRBV6-1 with TRBJ1-2; D perhaps matches TRBD1 (5 bases). Trimming removed 6 bases at V and 8 bases at J, with 10 bases between. The germline CDR1 and CDR2 sequences are MNHNS and SASEGT. This CDR3 is built from 11 residues. CDR3 DNA sequence: TGTGCCAGCAGGGGGACCTTCGGCTACACCTTC. Translated: CASRGTFGYTF.

The DNA of the CDR3 is TGTGCCACCAGCAGTCGCTCTGGGCGGGAAATGGGGCTCCAAGAGACCCAGTACTTC. Amino acid sequence: CATSSRSGREMGLQETQYF. The V and J genes are TRBV15 and TRBJ2-5; TRBD2 is a possible D gene (6 bases). The CDR3 runs 19 residues. Germline V gene lookup returns CDR1 LNHNV and CDR2 YYDKDF (reference sequence). The germline V and J ends were trimmed by 3 bases and 1 base, with 24 bases remaining between them.

This clone occurred once. This rearrangement joins TRBV6-6 to TRBJ2-7, with 11 bases identical to TRBD1. There are 15 residues in the CDR3. The germline gives CDR1 MNHNY, CDR2 SVGAGI (reference sequence). Trimming at V came to 5 bases and at J to 4 bases, leaving 7 bases not matched to a gene. The CDR3 nucleotides read TGTGCCAGCAGTCCCTGGACAGGGGGCGGATACGAGCAGTACTTC. Its protein product is CASSPWTGGGYEQYF.

The genes are TRBV13 and TRBJ1-2, with D possibly being TRBD1 (5 bases). V was trimmed by 8 bases and J by 8 bases, leaving 18 bases between them. CDR3 length: 13 residues. Per the germline V gene, CDR1 is PRHDT and CDR2 is FYEKMQ (reference sequence). The CDR3 bases are TGTGCCAGCGGATTCCGCGGGGGAATCGGCTACACCTTC. Protein product: CASGFRGGIGYTF.

This chain connects TRBV4-2 to TRBJ2-1; 8 nucleotides match TRBD2. Trimming cost V 6 bases and J 6 bases; bases outside gene matches: 7. CDR1 LGHNA and CDR2 YNFKEQ come from the germline V gene. The CDR3 covers 14 residues. The CDR3 DNA follows: TGTGCCAGCAGTCGGGAGGGGGGGCCCAATGAGCAGTTCTTC. Translating it yields CASSREGGPNEQFF.

This chain links TRBV19 with TRBJ1-6, with a weak D call TRBD1 (5 bases). V gave up 3 bases and J gave up 8 bases, with 11 bases separating them. CDR1 is LNHDA and CDR2 is SQIVND in the germline V gene (reference sequence). The CDR3 totals 14 residues. This chain's CDR3 is CASSMGQGYSPLHF. Written as DNA, the CDR3 is TGTGCCAGTAGTATGGGGCAGGGTTATTCACCCCTCCACTTT.

The CDR3 region is CASGLGSLQETQYF. CDR3 DNA sequence: TGTGCTAGTGGTTTGGGTAGCTTACAAGAGACCCAGTACTTC. This chain joins TRBV12-5 and TRBJ2-5; the D is unclear. Germline V gene sequence: CDR1 LGHNT, CDR2 FRNRAP. V was clipped by 1 base and J by 2 bases, with 8 bases between them. The CDR3 has 14 amino acids.

In the case of this clone: This may be a read error: a much more frequent sequence differs by one nucleotide. This chain connects TRBV7-6 to TRBJ2-7; D ambiguous. V was trimmed by 1 base and J by 3 bases, leaving 1 base between them. The CDR3 is 11 amino acids. Germline lookup yields CDR1 SGHVS and CDR2 FNYEAQ. In nucleotides, the CDR3 is TGTGCCAGCAGCTTAGACTACGAGCAGTACTTC. Protein: CASSLDYEQYF.

Turning to this clone: Additional DNA sequences in this sample encode the identical CDR3. The chain is built from TRBV13 and TRBJ2-7; TRBD1 or TRBD2 may be the D gene (6 bases each). CDR1 is PRHDT, CDR2 FYEKMQ, per germline (reference sequence). This CDR3 is 15 amino acids long. Trimming removed 0 bases from V and 1 base from J, with 10 bases in between. CDR3 residues: CASSLGGGSSYEQYF. CDR3 DNA sequence: TGTGCCAGCAGCTTAGGGGGGGGCTCTTCCTACGAGCAGTACTTC.

This rearrangement joins TRBV25-1 to TRBJ2-2; D is perhaps TRBD1 (6 bases). V lost 4 bases to trimming and J lost 1 base, with 7 bases between them. Germline V gene sequence: CDR1 MGHDK, CDR2 SYGVNS. This CDR3 has 14 amino acids. The CDR3 bases are TGTGCCAGCAGTGGGGGACAGAACACCGGGGAGCTGTTTTTT. It encodes CASSGGQNTGELFF.

This clone turned up a few times. Other DNA variants within this sample encode the same CDR3. The chain recombines TRBV30 with TRBJ1-2, with no clear D. CDR1 is GTSNPN and CDR2 is SVGIG in the germline V gene (reference sequence). V lost 0 bases and J lost 4, with 6 bases in between. The CDR3 runs to 12 residues. The CDR3 is CAWSVLGYGYTF. The CDR3 bases are TGTGCCTGGAGTGTATTGGGCTATGGCTACACCTTC. Together with reference TRBV30 and TRBJ1-2, the CDR3 gives the full variable domain: SQTIHQWPATLVQPVGSPLSLECTVEGTSNPNLYWYRQAAGRGLQLLFYSVGIGQISSEVPQNLSASRPQDRQFILSSKKLLLSDSGFYLCAWSVLGYGYTFGSGTRLTVV.

The V and J genes are TRBV7-3 and TRBJ1-1; D is ambiguous. Germline V gene sequence: CDR1 SGHTA, CDR2 FQGTGA. This CDR3 is 15 amino acids long. V was pared by 3 bases and J by 0 bases, with 11 bases between. This chain's CDR3 is CASSFRTGMNTEAFF. CDR3 nucleotides: TGTGCCAGCAGCTTCCGGACGGGGATGAACACTGAAGCTTTCTTT.

V is TRBV25-1 and J is TRBJ1-6, with D perhaps matching TRBD1 (5 bases). Germline CDR1 reads MGHDK; CDR2 reads SYGVNS. Trimming took 2 bases from V and 9 from J, leaving 11 bases between them. CDR3 length: 14 residues. In DNA form, the CDR3 reads TGTGCCAGCAGTGAACTGGGGGTTTCTTCACCCCTCCACTTT. Residues: CASSELGVSSPLHF.

This chain links TRBV9 with TRBJ2-6; TRBD1 agrees at 8 bases. V was clipped by 0 bases and J by 2 bases; unmatched bases: 7. Per germline, CDR1 SGDLS and CDR2 YYNGEE. The CDR3 length is 18 residues. CDR3 in DNA: TGTGCCAGCAGCGTAGCCGGGACAGGCCTTCCTGGGGCCAACGTCCTGACTTTC. Its translation: CASSVAGTGLPGANVLTF.

This clone has just one count. This rearrangement joins TRBV18 to TRBJ1-1; no clear D gene. Trimming pared 1 base from V and 7 bases from J, leaving 10 bases between. Germline CDR1 reads KGHSH; CDR2 reads LQKENI. This CDR3 has 13 amino acids. This CDR3 reads CASSPLSQHEAFF. The CDR3 nucleotides read TGTGCCAGCTCACCACTATCACAGCATGAAGCTTTCTTT.

The chain uses TRBV5-1 and TRBJ1-2; D not certain. Per germline, CDR1 SGHRS and CDR2 YFSETQ. This CDR3 spans 13 amino acids. Trimming cost V 0 bases and J 1 base, with 4 bases left between them. The CDR3 nucleotides are TGCGCCAGCAGCTTGGTGATTAACTATGGCTACACCTTC. This encodes CASSLVINYGYTF.